Listed below are T cell receptor beta chains from one sample, sequenced in a study of blood T cell repertoires in COVID-19. Method: immunoSEQ multiplex PCR; TCRdb's copy keeps in-frame clones and lacks some. The repertoire consists of 350,000 or so clones, with approximately 89% occurring once and the leading ten covering just under 4%. The source material was peripheral blood. The receptors were sampled from a woman aged 55-70 years with COVID-19, enrolled during active disease. Both conserved end residues are part of each CDR3. The order of the fields is D gene, clone size, J gene, V gene, CDR3 DNA, CDR3 protein. The D gene is left open where the match is weak. The size field is filled for only some rows; it gives once, few, many or a size class.

.,few,TRBJ1-4,TRBV4-1,TGCGCCAGCAGCCGGACAGATGGAAATGAAAAACTGTTTTTT,CASSRTDGNEKLFF
.,.,TRBJ2-1,TRBV10-3,TGTGCCATCAGTGATTCCGGGTCAGTCTACAATGAGCAGTTCTTC,CAISDSGSVYNEQFF
.,.,TRBJ2-2,TRBV5-1,TGCGCCAGCAGCTTTGTTTCGGCCGGGGAGCTGTTTTTT,CASSFVSAGELFF
TRBD1,.,TRBJ1-4,TRBV2,TGTGCCAGCACAAGACAGGGTCCCTACGAAAAACTGTTTTTT,CASTRQGPYEKLFF
.,.,TRBJ2-4,TRBV19,TGTGCCAGTAGTACCCCCAGGTCATCGGCAGGTCGAAGAAACATTCAGTACTTC,CASSTPRSSAGRRNIQYF
TRBD1,.,TRBJ2-2,TRBV7-6,TGTGCCAGCAGCAAGACAGGGTACACCGGGGAGCTGTTTTTT,CASSKTGYTGELFF
.,.,TRBJ2-1,TRBV2,TGTGCCAGCAGTGACACCATACTCAATGAGCAGTTCTTC,CASSDTILNEQFF
.,.,TRBJ2-4,TRBV19,TGTGCCAGTAGTATTTCATTTTTAGCCAAAAACATTCAGTACTTC,CASSISFLAKNIQYF
.,.,TRBJ1-2,TRBV30,TGTGCCTGCTGGCCCAGTAACTATGGCTACACCTTC,CACWPSNYGYTF
TRBD1,.,TRBJ1-5,TRBV19,TGTGCCAGTAGTGATCGGACAGGGAATCAGCCCCAGCATTTT,CASSDRTGNQPQHF
.,.,TRBJ1-1,TRBV10-3,TGTGCCATCAGTGAGTCTGTGGGGGACTTAAACACTGAAGCTTTCTTT,CAISESVGDLNTEAFF
.,.,TRBJ2-2,TRBV10-1,TGCGCCAACCCGAAGAGAGGGCCAAACACCGGGGAGCTGTTTTTT,CANPKRGPNTGELFF
TRBD2,.,TRBJ2-1,TRBV4-2,TGTGCCAGCAGCCAAGCGGGGGGGGGATACAATGAGCAGTTCTTC,CASSQAGGGYNEQFF
.,once,TRBJ1-2,TRBV5-1,TGCGCCAGCAGCTTCGAGCCCAACTATGGCTACACCTTC,CASSFEPNYGYTF
TRBD2,.,TRBJ2-1,TRBV3-1/TRBV3-2,TGTGCCAGCAGCCGGCGGGGGGACAATGAGCAGTTCTTC,CASSRRGDNEQFF
TRBD1,.,TRBJ2-1,TRBV3-1/TRBV3-2,TGTGCCAGCAACCGGGGGACAGGGGGACCCAATGAGCAGTTCTTC,CASNRGTGGPNEQFF
.,.,TRBJ2-5,TRBV6-6,TGTGCCAGCAGTTACGACACCCTGGGAGAGACCCAGTACTTC,CASSYDTLGETQYF
.,few,TRBJ1-1,TRBV11-1,TGTGCCAGCAGCGATAGAAAGTTCCCTGAAGCTTTCTTT,CASSDRKFPEAFF
TRBD2,.,TRBJ2-5,TRBV24-1,TGTGCCACCAGTGAACCACACAACGCGGGGGTATCAGAGACCCAGTACTTC,CATSEPHNAGVSETQYF
TRBD1,.,TRBJ1-2,TRBV28,TGTGCCAGCAGTCAGACAGGGGTTGGCTACACCTTC,CASSQTGVGYTF
.,.,TRBJ1-6,TRBV14,TGTGCCAGCAGCCAAGGCAGCTCCTATAATTCACCCCTCCACTTT,CASSQGSSYNSPLHF
TRBD1,.,TRBJ1-1,TRBV18,TGTGCCAGCTCCCAGGGGGCCCCTACCGAAGCTTTCTTT,CASSQGAPTEAFF
TRBD1,.,TRBJ2-5,TRBV6-5,TGTGCCAGCAACACCGGACAGGGCACTATCGAGACCCAGTACTTC,CASNTGQGTIETQYF
TRBD1,.,TRBJ1-5,TRBV10-3,TGTGCCATCAGTGAGGGACAGGGTGGACAGCCCCAGCATTTT,CAISEGQGGQPQHF
.,.,TRBJ1-1,TRBV19,TGTGCCAGTAGCCGGCGGCAGAACACTGAAGCTTTCTTT,CASSRRQNTEAFF
.,.,TRBJ1-2,TRBV14,TGTGCCAGCAGCCATGGGGCGAGGGGCTACACCTTC,CASSHGARGYTF